This T cell receptor (beta chain) was identified in a study of blood T cell repertoires in COVID-19. TCRdb's copy holds only in-frame clones and misses some; the assay was immunoSEQ multiplex PCR. The sample shows about 430,000 clones, 85% to 90% of them seen only once. This study enrolled people aged 18 to 89 from roughly 24 US geographic areas. V lost 5 bases to trimming and J lost 3 bases; unmatched junction nucleotides: 9. Germline V gene sequence: CDR1 SGHTA, CDR2 FQGNSA. The CDR3 loop spans 15 amino acids. Input material: PBMCs or T cells enriched from blood (not recorded which). This sequence was found in a man aged 25-45 years who had recovered from COVID-19. The chain combines TRBV7-2 with TRBJ1-1; 7 nucleotides agree with TRBD1. The CDR3 DNA is TGTGCCAGCAGCCCGGGGACAGTCCGGGACACTGAAGCTTTCTTT. Residues: CASSPGTVRDTEAFF.